This T cell receptor (beta chain) emerged from a study of T cells after yellow fever vaccination (dated by TCRdb to between 2019 and 2020). Context from the whole study: Libraries from fractions with low cell numbers were prepared with the SMART-Seq v4 Ultra Low Input RNA kit. To track T-cell clones before and after primary and booster YFV17D yellow fever vaccination, bulk TCR alpha and beta repertoires were sequenced longitudinally. Two healthy male donors, one aged 18 to 30 and one aged 30 to 40 years, made up the cohort. Blood was collected at multiple timepoints before and after primary and secondary immunization, and bulk PBMC replicates and cell subsets were isolated.

Taken from cysteine to phenylalanine, the CDR3 has 14 residues. Only the CDR3 portion is preserved as DNA: 42 bases, with reading frame beginning at the first base. The V and J ends are trimmed by 4 bases and 1 base, leaving 11 bases between them. Taken from the germline V gene, the CDR1 and CDR2 loops are SGHRS and YFSETQ. The treatment or condition tag for this specimen amounts to: live attenuated yellow fever vaccine strain. PBMCs were isolated from peripheral blood using a standard Ficoll-Paque protocol. Dynabeads CD4 and CD8 positive selection kits were used to isolate the CD4 and CD8 T-cell fractions. TriZol was used to extract RNA from bulk PBMCs, CD4 and CD8 fractions, and dextramer-positive and dextramer-negative fractions. TCR cDNA was synthesized by 5'RACE template switching, which introduced a universal primer site and unique molecular identifiers. Priming of cDNA synthesis was performed from both the TCR alpha and TCR beta constant segments. Library amplification used two PCR steps, and the second PCR step added sample barcodes and sequencing adapters. Sequencing of the libraries was done on either Illumina HiSeq 2500 (2x100 bp) or NovaSeq (2x150 bp). Per the original workflow: MIGEC was used to demultiplex reads and collapse the reads into UMI consensus sequences, and MiXCR was used for V(D)J alignment. Clonotypes responding to the vaccine were identified with edgeR on replicate PBMC samples, with the criteria of FDR below 0.01 and a log2 fold change above 5 up to day 15. Each bulk clonotype received a CD4 or CD8 identity based on whether the sequenced CD4 or CD8 repertoire contained that clonotype at higher abundance. The public reads were reanalyzed by TCRdb: fastp trimming at Q25, MiXCR alignment, in-frame beta chains only. Every CDR3 protein is listed once, alongside the most common genes and DNA of its rows. The authors' filters were not applied to this entry. The sample has about 69,000 distinct CDR3 sequences on record, around 6.2% of them singletons. Of the sample, over 2% is held by the ten largest clones.

Ten or more counts support this clonotype. What this receptor recognizes is not known. No qualities accompany the bases; no much larger clone lies one base away. The paper as a whole reports these results and caveats: Because only two donors were included in the study, the extent to which the findings can be generalized is limited. Compared with the primary T-cell response, the secondary T-cell response was weaker but faster, peaking on day 5 rather than day 15. Computational filtering was needed because FACS-sorted repertoires could contain abundant contaminating clonotypes from the bulk population. A small share of clonotypes was detected in both CD4 and CD8 compartments, with the overlap likely arising from convergent recombination. After the booster, most of the clones that had expanded following primary vaccination were detected again (roughly 97% of CD4 and around 90% of CD8), which suggests that memory was broadly maintained.

This clonotype originated in a man aged 18 to 35 who received the YFV17D yellow fever vaccine. This material consisted of CD4+ T cells sorted from PBMCs, taken around 14 days after the first yellow fever vaccination. The sequence links TRBV5-1 to TRBJ2-5; TRBD1 is possibly the D segment (5 matching bases). The CDR3 is CASSLGHAQETQYF. DNA sequence: TGCGCCAGCAGCCTAGGACATGCCCAAGAGACCCAGTACTTC. The full variable domain, completed from the reference TRBV5-1 and TRBJ2-5 proteins outside the CDR3, reads KAGVTQTPRYLIKTRGQQVTLSCSPISGHRSVSWYQQTPGQGLQFLFEYFSETQRNKGNFPGRFSGRQFSNSRSEMNVSTLELGDSALYLCASSLGHAQETQYFGPGTRLLVL.